These T cell receptor beta chains were read from a single sample in a study of blood T cell repertoires in COVID-19. Profiling relied on immunoSEQ multiplex PCR, and the TCRdb table lists in-frame clones only, not all of them. The repertoire has about 210,000 clones, 75% to 85% of them found once; the top ten carry around 8.8%. The specimen was PBMCs or T cells enriched from blood (not recorded which). These receptors were taken from a man aged 40-49 years who had recovered from COVID-19. Each CDR3 is given with its conserved first and last residue. A D gene is named only where the DNA matches it firmly. Part of the rows lack a size; the others show once, few, many or a class for expanded clones.

J	D	size	V	CDR3	DNA
TRBJ2-7	NA	NA	TRBV10-3	CAIRAGLYYEQYF	TGTGCCATCAGGGCCGGACTTTACTACGAGCAGTACTTC
TRBJ2-7	NA	NA	TRBV5-1	CASSLPAARDEQYF	TGCGCCAGCAGCTTGCCGGCGGCACGGGACGAGCAGTACTTC
TRBJ2-1	TRBD1	NA	TRBV19	CASSRDRGASYNEQFF	TGTGCCAGTAGTAGGGACAGGGGGGCGTCCTACAATGAGCAGTTCTTC
TRBJ1-1	TRBD1	NA	TRBV15	CATSRNRGTEAFF	TGTGCCACCAGCAGAAACAGGGGGACTGAAGCTTTCTTT
TRBJ2-2	TRBD2	NA	TRBV4-1	CASSQVDMGLATGELFF	TGCGCCAGCAGCCAAGTGGATATGGGACTAGCGACCGGGGAGCTGTTTTTT
TRBJ2-3	TRBD1	NA	TRBV4-1	CASSQSWTGGTDTQYF	TGCGCCAGCAGCCAATCATGGACAGGGGGTACGGATACGCAGTATTTT
TRBJ2-1	TRBD1	NA	TRBV18	CASSPTGGGSSYNEQFF	TGTGCCAGCTCACCGACAGGGGGCGGAAGCTCCTACAATGAGCAGTTCTTC
TRBJ1-1	TRBD1	few	TRBV11-2	CASSLTTTGRDTEAFF	TGTGCCAGCAGCTTGACCACGACAGGGCGGGACACTGAAGCTTTCTTT
TRBJ1-2	TRBD1	NA	TRBV24-1	CATSDHGQGGYTF	TGTGCCACCAGTGACCACGGACAGGGCGGCTACACCTTC
TRBJ1-2	TRBD1	NA	TRBV5-8	CASILKGARGYTF	TGTGCCAGCATCCTAAAGGGGGCGCGAGGCTACACCTTC
TRBJ2-7	NA	NA	TRBV11-2	CASSLDWQSYEQYF	TGTGCCAGCAGCCTGGACTGGCAATCCTACGAGCAGTACTTC
TRBJ2-2	NA	NA	TRBV19	CASSISQANTGELFF	TGTGCCAGTAGTATAAGTCAGGCGAACACCGGGGAGCTGTTTTTT
TRBJ1-2	NA	NA	TRBV5-1	CASSSSKDSYGYTF	TGCGCCAGCAGCTCCTCTAAAGACAGCTATGGCTACACCTTC
TRBJ1-2	NA	NA	TRBV10-1	CASPPTVPTNYGYTF	TGCGCCAGCCCCCCGACAGTTCCTACTAACTATGGCTACACCTTC
TRBJ1-5	TRBD1	NA	TRBV12-3/TRBV12-4	CASRRQGNQPQHF	TGTGCCAGCAGAAGACAGGGGAATCAGCCCCAGCATTTT
TRBJ2-2	NA	NA	TRBV7-2	CASSTTLGELFF	TGTGCCAGCAGCACTACCCTTGGGGAGCTGTTTTTT
TRBJ2-6	TRBD1	once	TRBV10-3	CAIWDSPSGANVLTF	TGTGCCATCTGGGACAGTCCCTCTGGGGCCAACGTCCTGACTTTC
TRBJ2-7	TRBD1	few	TRBV3-1/TRBV3-2	CASSQDQTGAREQYF	TGTGCCAGCAGCCAAGATCAGACAGGGGCACGCGAGCAGTACTTC